This T cell receptor (beta chain) was sequenced for a study of blood T cell repertoires in COVID-19 (dated by TCRdb to 2019 to 2021). In the study overall: Samples from collaborators originated in the United States, Italy and Spain and spanned both the acute and convalescent phases of COVID-19. The dataset comprised deeply sampled blood TCRbeta repertoires from subjects exposed to, actively infected with, or recovered from COVID-19. Where HLA class I and class II types were available, the types were taken from metadata supplied by the sample provider, not from assay-based typing. The samples were drawn from two sources: the first 160 participants of the ongoing ImmuneRACE study, and 1,200 or so subjects contributed by 6 global collaborators. A de-identified subject ID, COVID-19 status, age in years and sex were almost always included in the sample metadata. The material from the prospective study consisted of cDNA or gDNA derived from T cells, B-cell-depleted T cells, or PBMCs. The repertoires were released in a freely available public database meant as a resource for research on the immune response to SARS-CoV-2. What the research found in general, with its limitations: The amount of clinical and demographic metadata varied by source and participant and was provided uncurated.

Collaborating institutions collected whole blood in K2EDTA tubes following their own protocols. Collaborator samples were shipped for TCRbeta analysis as frozen whole blood, isolated PBMCs, or DNA extracted from either sample type. For this clone: Its antigen remains undetermined. No base qualities exist here, and no much larger clone lies one base off it.

In the germline V gene, CDR1 corresponds to SGHRS and CDR2 to YFSETQ. Here V drops 0 bases and J drops 9 bases, and the junction holds 7 bases not matched to any gene. Measured from the cysteine to the phenylalanine, the CDR3 is 15 residues long. Only CDR3 DNA is held: 45 bases, read in frame from base 1. The immunoSEQ Assay, a bias-controlled multiplex PCR, was used to amplify TCRbeta CDR3 regions from genomic DNA. In the authors' own workflow: The number of nucleated cells in each sample was estimated by amplification of reference gene primers within the assay. Sequence reads were collapsed and filtered to measure the absolute abundance of every unique TCRbeta CDR3 rearrangement. For each sample, productive Simpson clonality was calculated as the square root of Simpson's diversity index across productive rearrangements. TCRdb's version of the immuneACCESS table is confined to in-frame rearrangements and falls short of the full clone set. An unresolved V gene accounts for under half of the shortfall where checked; the remainder is of unknown origin. That table furnishes V, J and clone size, whereas the DNA furnished D and trimming. Here the sample has more than 70,000 clones; about 87% occur a single time. The top ten constitute around 9.8% of the sample.

The chain joins TRBV5-1 to TRBJ2-1; 9 bases in between match TRBD2. Sample: peripheral blood. The TCR was taken from a human donor in a cohort sampled during active COVID-19. The encoded CDR3 is CASSLVSSGKGEQFF. The DNA is as follows: TGCGCCAGCAGCTTGGTATCTAGCGGGAAGGGTGAGCAGTTCTTC.